This entry is about one TCR beta chain. What it recognizes is unknown. Germline loops: CDR1 LNHDA, CDR2 SQIVND (reference sequence). Trimming pared 1 base from V and 6 bases from J, leaving 9 bases between. The CDR3 is 13 residues long. This specimen belongs to a study of T cell responses to AZD1222 COVID-19 vaccine. Study-level points and caveats: Only after the peak T cell response were repertoires sampled.

Profiled with immunoSEQ multiplex PCR; TCRdb holds only in-frame clones, not every one. The sample has fewer than 90,000 clones, roughly 90% seen once. The source is an adult in good health. This sequence joins TRBV19 and TRBJ1-1; D might be TRBD1 (6 bases). The source material was peripheral blood, sampled on day 0 of AZD1222 vaccination. Here the CDR3 DNA reads TGTGCCAGTAGTATAGCCACAGGGCCTGAAGCTTTCTTT. This sequence encodes CASSIATGPEAFF.